Shown below are 12 T cell receptor beta chains from a single sample sequenced in a study of blood T cell repertoires in COVID-19 (dated by TCRdb to the early 2020s). Library generation was performed with the immunoSEQ multiplex PCR assay. TCRdb mirrors the immuneACCESS table, restricted to in-frame sequences. Some clones are absent from its copies; in checked studies, under half trace to an unresolved V gene, and the reason for the others is unknown. Recorded for this sample are 300,000 to 500,000 clones; around 87% of them occurred a single time. Over 0.9% of the sample is in the top ten clones. Specimen: PBMCs or T cells enriched from blood (not recorded which). The receptors were gathered from a woman in her twenties or thirties with acute COVID-19.

This clone was seen a few times. The chain employs TRBV7-6 and TRBJ1-6; maybe TRBD1 (5 bases). CDR1 is SGHVS, CDR2 FNYEAQ, per germline. The length of the CDR3 is 16 residues. The ends were cut back, 5 bases at V and 3 bases at J, with 14 bases in the middle. CDR3 DNA sequence: TGTGCCAGCAGCGCCGGGGGACGGAACTATAATTCACCCCTCCACTTT. It yields the protein CASSAGGRNYNSPLHF.

The rearrangement links TRBV18 to TRBJ1-4, with 7 bases that match TRBD1. CDR3 length: 14 residues. The ends lost 3 bases at V and 5 bases at J; junction bases unmatched: 3. CDR1 and CDR2 (germline): KGHSH, LQKENI. For the CDR3, the DNA is TGTGCCAGCTCACCGGACAGGCTCAATGAAAAACTGTTTTTT. Translation: CASSPDRLNEKLFF.

This clone has only one observation. This chain connects TRBV7-9 to TRBJ2-2; 9 bases match TRBD2. The germline V gene has CDR1 SEHNR and CDR2 FQNEAQ (reference sequence). The V and J ends lost 0 bases and 7 bases, in that order; junction bases with no gene match: 12. The CDR3 loop spans 18 amino acids. Here the CDR3 reads CASSLARPGGGANGELFF. The CDR3 DNA sequence: TGTGCCAGCAGCTTAGCCCGACCGGGCGGGGGGGCCAACGGGGAGCTGTTTTTT.

The chain is built from TRBV6-1 and TRBJ2-7; 7 bases are a match to TRBD2. The trim removed 4 bases at V and 6 bases at J, leaving 18 bases unmatched. Germline loops: CDR1 MNHNS, CDR2 SASEGT. This CDR3 comprises 17 residues. The CDR3 coding sequence is TGTGCCAGCAGTGTGGGGCCCTTGGGCGGGGGAGGAGTCGAGCAGTACTTC. Its translation: CASSVGPLGGGGVEQYF.

This chain joins TRBV10-2 and TRBJ1-4; D possibly corresponds to TRBD1 (5 bases). The CDR3 consists of 12 residues. Trimming took off 7 bases at V and 4 bases at J, with 7 bases between the two ends. In germline, CDR1 is WSHSY, CDR2 SAAADI. The CDR3 nucleotides read TGCGCCAGCACGGGGGATAATGAAAAACTGTTTTTT. The encoded protein is CASTGDNEKLFF.

This clone has just a few counts. The chain employs TRBV5-1 and TRBJ1-1; D is perhaps TRBD1 (6 bases). The CDR3 runs 17 residues. Germline CDR1 and CDR2: SGHRS and YFSETQ. V was pared by 3 bases and J by 7 bases, with 25 bases between. CDR3 protein: CASSSTVTGERYGEAFF. DNA for the CDR3: TGCGCCAGCAGCTCAACGGTGACAGGAGAAAGGTATGGTGAAGCTTTCTTT.

The chain links TRBV20-1 to TRBJ1-2, with TRBD1 as a possible D gene (5 bases). This CDR3 is 10 amino acids long. The ends were cut back, 5 bases at V and 7 bases at J, with 8 bases in the middle. Germline-derived CDR1 and CDR2 are DFQATT and SNEGSKA (reference sequence). CDR3 DNA: TGCAGTGCTCCTGGGGCTGGCTACACCTTC. Protein product: CSAPGAGYTF.

The V gene is TRBV27, the J gene TRBJ2-3, with 9 nucleotides matching TRBD2. This CDR3 is 15 amino acids long. V gave up 7 bases and J gave up 8 bases; unmatched junction bases: 13. The germline CDR1 and CDR2 sequences are MNHEY and SMNVEV (reference sequence). CDR3 in amino acids: CASKLLAGFRGTQYF. As DNA, the CDR3 is TGTGCCAGCAAACTACTAGCGGGTTTTCGGGGTACGCAGTATTTT.

V and J are TRBV4-1 and TRBJ2-3; 9 bases line up with TRBD2. Germline lookup yields CDR1 MGHRA and CDR2 YSYEKL. CDR3 length: 17 residues. Trimming at V came to 1 base and at J to 4 bases, leaving 9 bases not matched to a gene. In DNA, the CDR3 is TGCGCCAGCAGCCAAGTGGGCGGGGCGGGGGGGCCAGATACGCAGTATTTT. It translates to CASSQVGGAGGPDTQYF.

This chain connects TRBV4-1 to TRBJ2-3; 11 bases map to TRBD2. CDR1 MGHRA and CDR2 YSYEKL come from the germline V gene. V lost 0 bases and J lost 4; bases outside the gene matches: 12. This CDR3 has 19 amino acids. This CDR3 is CASSQDLAGGPAPADTQYF. As DNA, the CDR3 is TGCGCCAGCAGCCAAGATCTAGCGGGGGGACCCGCTCCCGCAGATACGCAGTATTTT.

This sequence joins TRBV3-1 (or the pseudogene TRBV3-2) and TRBJ1-1; D is undetermined. V was clipped by 2 bases and J by 10 bases, with 11 bases between them. CDR1 is LGHDT, CDR2 YNNKEL, per germline (reference sequence). The CDR3 loop spans 12 amino acids. The CDR3 loop reads CASSQSYGRAFF. DNA of the CDR3: TGTGCCAGCAGCCAATCCTATGGTCGAGCTTTCTTT.

This clone showed up just a few times. The chain joins TRBV5-1 to TRBJ2-1; 9 bases align to TRBD1. Per the germline V gene, CDR1 is SGHRS and CDR2 is YFSETQ. The CDR3 contains 15 residues. Trimming took 4 bases from V and 4 from J; bases not matched to a gene: 6. DNA for the CDR3: TGCGCCAGCAGCACTGGACAGGGGACATACAATGAGCAGTTCTTC. It translates to CASSTGQGTYNEQFF.